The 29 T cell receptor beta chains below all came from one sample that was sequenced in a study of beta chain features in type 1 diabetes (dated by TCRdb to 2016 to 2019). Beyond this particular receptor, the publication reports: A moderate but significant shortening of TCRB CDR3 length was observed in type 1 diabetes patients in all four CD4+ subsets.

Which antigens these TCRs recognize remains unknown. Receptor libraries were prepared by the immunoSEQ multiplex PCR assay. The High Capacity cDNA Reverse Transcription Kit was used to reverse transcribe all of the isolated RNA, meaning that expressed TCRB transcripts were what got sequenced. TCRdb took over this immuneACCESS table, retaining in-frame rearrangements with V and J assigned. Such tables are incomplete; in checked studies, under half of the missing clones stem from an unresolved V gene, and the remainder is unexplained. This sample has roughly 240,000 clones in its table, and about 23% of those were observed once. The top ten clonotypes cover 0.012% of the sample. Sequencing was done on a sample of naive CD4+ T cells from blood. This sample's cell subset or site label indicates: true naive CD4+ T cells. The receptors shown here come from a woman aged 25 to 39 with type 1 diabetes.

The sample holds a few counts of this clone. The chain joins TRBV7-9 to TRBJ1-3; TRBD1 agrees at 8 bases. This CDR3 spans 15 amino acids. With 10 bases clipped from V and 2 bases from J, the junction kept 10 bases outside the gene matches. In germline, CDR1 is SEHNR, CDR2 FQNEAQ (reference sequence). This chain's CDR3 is CATTPPQGAGNTIYF. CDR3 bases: TGTGCCACCACTCCCCCACAGGGGGCTGGAAACACCATATATTTT.

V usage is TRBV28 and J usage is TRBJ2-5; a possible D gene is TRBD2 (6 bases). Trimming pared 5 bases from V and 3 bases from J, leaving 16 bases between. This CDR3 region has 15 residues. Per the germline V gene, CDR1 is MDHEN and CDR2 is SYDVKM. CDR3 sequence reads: CASSPPDYPKETQYF. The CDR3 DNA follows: TGTGCCAGCAGTCCCCCGGACTACCCGAAAGAGACCCAGTACTTC. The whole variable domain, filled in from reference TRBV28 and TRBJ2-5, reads DVKVTQSSRYLVKRTGEKVFLECVQDMDHENMFWYRQDPGLGLRLIYFSYDVKMKEKGDIPEGYSVSREKKERFSLILESASTNQTSMYLCASSPPDYPKETQYFGPGTRLLVL.

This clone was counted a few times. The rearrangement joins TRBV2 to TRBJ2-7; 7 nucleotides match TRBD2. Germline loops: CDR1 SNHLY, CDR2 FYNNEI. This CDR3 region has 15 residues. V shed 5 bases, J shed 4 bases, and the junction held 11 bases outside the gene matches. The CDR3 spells CASSPVIAGLYEQYF. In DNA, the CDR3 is TGTGCCAGCAGTCCTGTAATAGCGGGCCTATACGAGCAGTACTTC.

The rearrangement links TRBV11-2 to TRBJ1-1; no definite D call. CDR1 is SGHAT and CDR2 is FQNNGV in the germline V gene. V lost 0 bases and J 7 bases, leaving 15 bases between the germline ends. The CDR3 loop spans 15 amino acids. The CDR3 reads CASSLDLAGGLEAFF. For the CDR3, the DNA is TGTGCCAGCAGCTTAGATCTCGCAGGAGGGCTTGAAGCTTTCTTT.

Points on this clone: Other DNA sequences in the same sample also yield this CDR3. CDR3 amino acids: CASSLGTSGSNEQFF. The CDR3 DNA follows: TGCGCCAGCAGCTTGGGGACTAGCGGGAGCAATGAGCAGTTCTTC. The J gene is TRBJ2-1, the V gene TRBV5-1; 13 bases are a match to TRBD2. CDR1 and CDR2 (germline): SGHRS, YFSETQ. The length of the CDR3 is 15 residues. V trimming: 0 bases; J trimming: 6 bases; junction bases outside the gene matches: 0. The entire variable domain, with the rest obtained from reference TRBV5-1 and TRBJ2-1, is as follows: KAGVTQTPRYLIKTRGQQVTLSCSPISGHRSVSWYQQTPGQGLQFLFEYFSETQRNKGNFPGRFSGRQFSNSRSEMNVSTLELGDSALYLCASSLGTSGSNEQFFGPGTRLTVL.

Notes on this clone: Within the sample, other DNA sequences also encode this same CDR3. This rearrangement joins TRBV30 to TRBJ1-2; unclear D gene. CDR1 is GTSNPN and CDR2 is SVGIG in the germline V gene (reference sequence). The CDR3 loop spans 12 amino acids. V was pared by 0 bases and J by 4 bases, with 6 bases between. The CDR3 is CAWSVTVYGYTF. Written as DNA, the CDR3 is TGTGCCTGGAGTGTGACTGTCTATGGCTACACCTTC.

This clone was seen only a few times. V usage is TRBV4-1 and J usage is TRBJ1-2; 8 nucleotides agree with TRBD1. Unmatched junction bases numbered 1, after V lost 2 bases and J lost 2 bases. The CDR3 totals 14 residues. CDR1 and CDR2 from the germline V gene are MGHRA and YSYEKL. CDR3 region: CASSQRTGNYGYTF. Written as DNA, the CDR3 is TGCGCCAGCAGCCAACGGACAGGGAACTATGGCTACACCTTC.

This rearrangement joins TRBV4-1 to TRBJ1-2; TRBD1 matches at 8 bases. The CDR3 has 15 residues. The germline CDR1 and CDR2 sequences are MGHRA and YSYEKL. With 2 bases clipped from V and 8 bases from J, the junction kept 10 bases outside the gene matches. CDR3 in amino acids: CASSQFGQGARGYTF. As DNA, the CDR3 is TGCGCCAGCAGCCAATTTGGGCAGGGGGCGCGAGGCTACACCTTC.

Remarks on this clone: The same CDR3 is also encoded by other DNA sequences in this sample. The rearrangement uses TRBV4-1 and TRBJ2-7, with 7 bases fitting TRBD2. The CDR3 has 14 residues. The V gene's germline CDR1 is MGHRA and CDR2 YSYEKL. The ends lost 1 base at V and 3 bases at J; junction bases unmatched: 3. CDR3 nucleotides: TGCGCCAGCAGCCAAGTGGGGAGGGGCTACGAGCAGTACTTC. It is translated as CASSQVGRGYEQYF.

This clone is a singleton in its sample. In nucleotides, the CDR3 is TGTGCCAGTAGTACCAGCCCTGACAGGCTCCGTGAAGCTTTCTTT. Its translation is CASSTSPDRLREAFF. J is TRBJ1-1 and V is TRBV19, with D possibly TRBD1 on 6 matching bases. Germline V CDR1 and CDR2: LNHDA, SQIVND (reference sequence). The V and J ends lost 4 bases and 7 bases respectively, with 19 bases between them. The CDR3 length is 15 residues.

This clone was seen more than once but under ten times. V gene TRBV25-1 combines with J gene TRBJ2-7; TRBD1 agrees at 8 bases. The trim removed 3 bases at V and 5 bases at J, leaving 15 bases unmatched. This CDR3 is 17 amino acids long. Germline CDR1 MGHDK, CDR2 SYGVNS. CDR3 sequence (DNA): TGTGCCAGCAGTGATTACCAGACAGGGGTAGACCCCAACGAGCAGTACTTC. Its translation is CASSDYQTGVDPNEQYF.

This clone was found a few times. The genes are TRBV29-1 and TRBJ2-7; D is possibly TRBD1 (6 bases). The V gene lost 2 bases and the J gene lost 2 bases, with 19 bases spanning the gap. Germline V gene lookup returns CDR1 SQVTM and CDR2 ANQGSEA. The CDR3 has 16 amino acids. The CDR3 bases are TGCAGCGTTGAAAGACCCACCGCAGCAGGGGCCTACGAGCAGTACTTC. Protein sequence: CSVERPTAAGAYEQYF.

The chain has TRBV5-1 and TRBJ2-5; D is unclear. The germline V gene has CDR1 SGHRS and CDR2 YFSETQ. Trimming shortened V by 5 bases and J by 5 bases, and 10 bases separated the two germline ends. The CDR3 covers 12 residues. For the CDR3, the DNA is TGCGCCAGCAGTGGCCAATTGGAGACCCAGTACTTC. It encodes CASSGQLETQYF.

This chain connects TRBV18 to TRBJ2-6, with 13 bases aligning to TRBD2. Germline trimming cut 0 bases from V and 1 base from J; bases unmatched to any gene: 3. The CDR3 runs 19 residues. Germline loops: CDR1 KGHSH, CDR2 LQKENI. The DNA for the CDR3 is TGTGCCAGCTCACCACCGGGACTAGCGGGACCTTCTGGGGCCAACGTCCTGACTTTC. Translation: CASSPPGLAGPSGANVLTF.

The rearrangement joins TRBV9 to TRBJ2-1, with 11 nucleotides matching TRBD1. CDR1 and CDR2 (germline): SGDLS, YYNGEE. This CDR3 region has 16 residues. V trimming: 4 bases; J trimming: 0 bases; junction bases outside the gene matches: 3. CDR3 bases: TGTGCCAGCAGCCTTGGACAGGGGGCCTCCTACAATGAGCAGTTCTTC. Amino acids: CASSLGQGASYNEQFF.

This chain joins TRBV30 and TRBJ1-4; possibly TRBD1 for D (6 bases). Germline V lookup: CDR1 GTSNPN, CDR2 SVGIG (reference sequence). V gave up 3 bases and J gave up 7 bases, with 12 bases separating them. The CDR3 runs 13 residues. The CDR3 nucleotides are TGTGCCTGGAGGGGAGGGGGTGGTGAAAAACTGTTTTTT. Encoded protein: CAWRGGGGEKLFF.

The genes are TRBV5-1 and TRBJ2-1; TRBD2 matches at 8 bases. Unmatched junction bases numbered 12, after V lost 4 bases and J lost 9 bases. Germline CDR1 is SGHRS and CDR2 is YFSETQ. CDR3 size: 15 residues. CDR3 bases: TGCGCCAGCAGCCTGCCAGCGGGGGACCTGGGTGAGCAGTTCTTC. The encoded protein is CASSLPAGDLGEQFF.

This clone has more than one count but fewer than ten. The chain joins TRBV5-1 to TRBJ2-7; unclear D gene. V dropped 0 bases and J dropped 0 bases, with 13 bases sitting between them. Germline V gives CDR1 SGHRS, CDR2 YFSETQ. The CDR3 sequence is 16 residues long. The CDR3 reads CASSLVVQTYSYEQYF. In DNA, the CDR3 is TGCGCCAGCAGCTTGGTGGTTCAAACTTACTCCTACGAGCAGTACTTC.

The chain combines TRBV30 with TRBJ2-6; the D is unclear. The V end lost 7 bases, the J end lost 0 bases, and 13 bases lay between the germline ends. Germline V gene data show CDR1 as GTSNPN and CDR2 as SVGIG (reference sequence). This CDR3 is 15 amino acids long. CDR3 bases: TGTGCCTCGTCGAGACACAGCTCTGGGGCCAACGTCCTGACTTTC. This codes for CASSRHSSGANVLTF.

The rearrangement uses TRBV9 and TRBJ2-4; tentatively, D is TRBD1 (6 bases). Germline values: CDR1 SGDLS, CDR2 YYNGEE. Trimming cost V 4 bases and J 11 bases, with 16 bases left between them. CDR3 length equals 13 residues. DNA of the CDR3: TGTGCCAGCAGCTCGAGCCTGACAGGAGTTCAGTACTTC. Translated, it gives CASSSSLTGVQYF.

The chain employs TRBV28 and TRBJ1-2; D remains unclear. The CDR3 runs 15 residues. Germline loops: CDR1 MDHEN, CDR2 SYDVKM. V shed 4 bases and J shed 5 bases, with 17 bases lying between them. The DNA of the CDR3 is TGTGCCAGCAGTTCTCCGGGAGGGTTGGAGTATGGCTACACCTTC. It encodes CASSSPGGLEYGYTF.

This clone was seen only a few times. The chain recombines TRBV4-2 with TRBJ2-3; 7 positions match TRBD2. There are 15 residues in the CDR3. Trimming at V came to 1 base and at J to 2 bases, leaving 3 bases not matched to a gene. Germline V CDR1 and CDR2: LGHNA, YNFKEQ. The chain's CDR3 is CASSQAGGFTDTQYF. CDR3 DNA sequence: TGTGCCAGCAGCCAAGCGGGAGGTTTCACAGATACGCAGTATTTT.

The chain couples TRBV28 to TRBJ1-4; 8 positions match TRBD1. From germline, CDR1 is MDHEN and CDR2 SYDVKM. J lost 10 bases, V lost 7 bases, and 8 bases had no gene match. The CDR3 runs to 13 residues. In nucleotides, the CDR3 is TGTGCCAGCACCGTCGGACAGGGTGGAAAACTGTTTTTT. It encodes CASTVGQGGKLFF. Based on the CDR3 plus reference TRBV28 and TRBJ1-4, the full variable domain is DVKVTQSSRYLVKRTGEKVFLECVQDMDHENMFWYRQDPGLGLRLIYFSYDVKMKEKGDIPEGYSVSREKKERFSLILESASTNQTSMYLCASTVGQGGKLFFGSGTQLSVL.

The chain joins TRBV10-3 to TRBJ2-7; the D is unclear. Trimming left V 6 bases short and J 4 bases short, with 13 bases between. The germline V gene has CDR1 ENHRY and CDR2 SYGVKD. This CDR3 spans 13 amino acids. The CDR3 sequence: CAIRPAGTYEQYF. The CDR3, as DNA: TGTGCCATCAGGCCGGCAGGAACGTACGAGCAGTACTTC.

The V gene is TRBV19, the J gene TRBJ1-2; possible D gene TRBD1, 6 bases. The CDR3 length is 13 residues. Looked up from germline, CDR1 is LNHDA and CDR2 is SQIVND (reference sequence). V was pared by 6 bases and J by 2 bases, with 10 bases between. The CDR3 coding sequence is TGTGCCAGTAGGATCACAGGGAACTATGGCTACACCTTC. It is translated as CASRITGNYGYTF.

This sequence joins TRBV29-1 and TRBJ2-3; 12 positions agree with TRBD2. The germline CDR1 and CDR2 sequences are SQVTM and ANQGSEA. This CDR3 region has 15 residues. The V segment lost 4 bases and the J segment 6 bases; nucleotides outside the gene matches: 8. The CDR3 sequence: CSVGASGGGTDTQYF. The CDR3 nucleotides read TGCAGCGTTGGGGCTAGCGGGGGGGGTACGGATACGCAGTATTTT.

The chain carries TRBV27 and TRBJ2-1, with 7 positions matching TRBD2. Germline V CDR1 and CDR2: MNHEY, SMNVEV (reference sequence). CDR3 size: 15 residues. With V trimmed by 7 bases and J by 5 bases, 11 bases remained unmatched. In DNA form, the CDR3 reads TGTGCCAGCACCCGTTTGGGGGGGAGTGACAATGAGCAGTTCTTC. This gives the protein CASTRLGGSDNEQFF.

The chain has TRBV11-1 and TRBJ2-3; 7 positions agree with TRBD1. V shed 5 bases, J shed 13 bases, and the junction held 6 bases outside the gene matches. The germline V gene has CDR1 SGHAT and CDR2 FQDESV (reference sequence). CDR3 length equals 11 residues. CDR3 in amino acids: CASSQDRVEYF. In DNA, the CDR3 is TGTGCCAGCAGCCAAGACAGGGTGGAGTATTTT.

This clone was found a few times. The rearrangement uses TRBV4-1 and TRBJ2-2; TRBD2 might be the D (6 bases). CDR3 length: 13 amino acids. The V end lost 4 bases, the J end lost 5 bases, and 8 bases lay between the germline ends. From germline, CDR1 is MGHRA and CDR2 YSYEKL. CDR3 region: CASSRRGTGELFF. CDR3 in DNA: TGCGCCAGCAGCCGCCGGGGGACCGGGGAGCTGTTTTTT.